These 25 T cell receptor beta chains were all obtained from the same sample, sequenced in a study of OX40 agonist ivuxolimab in advanced cancers. Method: immunoSEQ multiplex PCR; TCRdb's copy keeps in-frame clones and lacks some. The table has around 64,000 clones, around 90% seen once. Material: CD4+ or CD8+ T cells sorted from blood, obtained in a trial of the OX40 agonist ivuxolimab. Receptors were obtained from an adult with an advanced solid tumor such as melanoma, head and neck, liver or kidney cancer.

The V call is TRBV5-1, the J call TRBJ2-3; tentative D call: TRBD2 (7 bases). Germline CDR1 and CDR2: SGHRS and YFSETQ. Trimming left V 1 base short and J 4 bases short, with 13 bases between. The CDR3 sequence is 15 residues long. CDR3 sequence: CASSLTGGPADTQYF. CDR3 in DNA: TGCGCCAGCAGCTTGACCGGGGGGCCCGCAGATACGCAGTATTTT.

This chain joins TRBV19 and TRBJ2-6; D unresolved. This CDR3 has 13 residues. Germline V gene data show CDR1 as LNHDA and CDR2 as SQIVND (reference sequence). Trimming pared 6 bases from V and 3 bases from J, leaving 6 bases between. The DNA of the CDR3 is TGTGCCAGTAGGCTGGTTGGGGCCAACGTCCTGACTTTC. It yields the protein CASRLVGANVLTF.

The chain uses TRBV5-4 and TRBJ2-5; 14 bases map to TRBD2. Trimming removed 2 bases from V and 4 bases from J; junction bases left unmatched: 4. In germline, CDR1 is SGHNT, CDR2 YYREEE (reference sequence). This CDR3 has 16 residues. CDR3 in amino acids: CASSFGTSGGVETQYF. Here the CDR3 DNA reads TGTGCCAGCAGCTTTGGGACTAGCGGGGGTGTAGAGACCCAGTACTTC.

The chain links TRBV6-6 to TRBJ1-1, with D possibly being TRBD1 (6 bases). CDR1 is MNHNY, CDR2 SVGAGI, per germline (reference sequence). V was trimmed by 6 bases and J by 1 base, leaving 18 bases between them. This CDR3 comprises 16 residues. The DNA for the CDR3 is TGTGCCAGCAGCCCCCCCGGACGAGGGGGGAACACTGAAGCTTTCTTT. The encoded protein is CASSPPGRGGNTEAFF.

This chain uses TRBV28 with TRBJ1-2, with 8 bases aligning to TRBD1. The V gene's germline CDR1 is MDHEN and CDR2 SYDVKM. With 6 bases clipped from V and 5 bases from J, the junction kept 8 bases outside the gene matches. The CDR3 has 14 amino acids. As DNA, the CDR3 is TGTGCCAGCAGCTCCGGGACAGGACTATATGGCTACACCTTC. Its translation: CASSSGTGLYGYTF.

The rearrangement joins TRBV30 to TRBJ1-4; D not certain. The germline gives CDR1 GTSNPN, CDR2 SVGIG (reference sequence). CDR3 length equals 11 residues. Trimming cost V 0 bases and J 7 bases, with 3 bases left between them. The CDR3 sequence is CAWSVGEKLFF. CDR3 nucleotide sequence: TGTGCCTGGAGTGTAGGTGAAAAACTGTTTTTT.

This clone was recorded a few times. The V call is TRBV19, the J call TRBJ1-5; D may be TRBD1 (5 bases). In germline, CDR1 is LNHDA, CDR2 SQIVND (reference sequence). V gave up 3 bases and J gave up 5 bases, with 14 bases separating them. CDR3 length equals 15 residues. The CDR3 region has the DNA TGTGCCAGTAGTATCGGCGGCAGGGAGTATCAGCCCCAGCATTTT. It translates to CASSIGGREYQPQHF.

This clone turned up a few times. This chain connects TRBV27 to TRBJ2-5; 8 bases match TRBD1. V shed 5 bases and J 5 bases; nucleotides not matched to a gene: 4. The CDR3 is 13 residues long. Germline assignment: CDR1 MNHEY and CDR2 SMNVEV (reference sequence). CDR3 protein: CASSKTGAETQYF. For the CDR3, the DNA is TGTGCCAGCAGTAAGACAGGGGCCGAGACCCAGTACTTC.

The chain employs TRBV18 and TRBJ2-7; D ambiguous. The V and J ends lost 0 bases and 3 bases respectively, with 6 bases between them. Germline values: CDR1 KGHSH, CDR2 LQKENI. The CDR3 covers 13 residues. The CDR3: CASSPPSIYEQYF. The CDR3 coding sequence is TGTGCCAGCTCACCACCGAGTATCTACGAGCAGTACTTC.

V usage is TRBV28 and J usage is TRBJ2-5, with D unclear. CDR1 and CDR2 (germline): MDHEN, SYDVKM. The CDR3 runs 12 residues. Deletions cut 2 bases from V and 3 bases from J, with 4 bases between. CDR3 sequence (DNA): TGTGCCAGCAGTTTACAGGAAGAGACCCAGTACTTC. Protein sequence: CASSLQEETQYF.

This clone was seen only once. This sequence joins TRBV15 and TRBJ2-3; the D gene could be TRBD1 or TRBD2 (5 bases each). The germline gives CDR1 LNHNV, CDR2 YYDKDF (reference sequence). The CDR3 totals 13 residues. The V end lost 1 base, the J end lost 8 bases, and 10 bases lay between the germline ends. The DNA for the CDR3 is TGTGCCACCAGCAGAGCGAGGGACGGTACGCAGTATTTT. Protein: CATSRARDGTQYF. Complete variable domain (other parts from reference TRBV15 and TRBJ2-3): DAMVIQNPRYQVTQFGKPVTLSCSQTLNHNVMYWYQQKSSQAPKLLFHYYDKDFNNEADTPDNFQSRRPNTSFCFLDIRSPGLGDTAMYLCATSRARDGTQYFGPGTRLTVL.

The CDR3 sequence is CASSPGRGDQPQHF. The CDR3 DNA sequence: TGTGCCAGCAGTCCGGGGAGGGGAGATCAGCCCCAGCATTTT. The chain carries TRBV27 and TRBJ1-5; a possible D gene is TRBD1 (5 bases). Germline V gives CDR1 MNHEY, CDR2 SMNVEV (reference sequence). CDR3 size: 14 residues. V lost 5 bases and J lost 5, with 13 bases in between.

In DNA form, the CDR3 reads TGTGCCAGCAGCCAGGCACAGGGCGACTATGGCTACACCTTC. It encodes CASSQAQGDYGYTF. The genes are TRBV5-4 and TRBJ1-2; D may be TRBD1 (6 bases). This CDR3 has 14 residues. V was shortened by 4 bases and J by 3 bases, with 13 bases between the two germline ends. From germline, CDR1 is SGHNT and CDR2 YYREEE (reference sequence).

J is TRBJ1-5 and V is TRBV19; 8 positions agree with TRBD1. The CDR3 is made up of 15 amino acids. Germline V gene sequence: CDR1 LNHDA, CDR2 SQIVND (reference sequence). Trimming cost V 5 bases and J 3 bases; bases outside gene matches: 6. The DNA for the CDR3 is TGTGCCAGTAGTCGACTGACAGGGGACAATCAGCCCCAGCATTTT. It yields the protein CASSRLTGDNQPQHF.

V usage is TRBV30 and J usage is TRBJ1-2, with 7 bases that match TRBD1. Trimming cost V 3 bases and J 4 bases; bases outside gene matches: 8. The CDR3 spans 14 residues. CDR1 and CDR2 from the germline V gene are GTSNPN and SVGIG (reference sequence). CDR3 nucleotide sequence: TGTGCCTGGAGCCCCCCGACAGGGACCTATGGCTACACCTTC. It translates to CAWSPPTGTYGYTF.

This clone has more than one count but fewer than ten. The J gene is TRBJ1-5, the V gene TRBV19; TRBD1 is a possible D gene (6 bases). V lost 3 bases to trimming and J lost 7 bases, with 13 bases between them. Germline assignment: CDR1 LNHDA and CDR2 SQIVND (reference sequence). The CDR3 has 14 residues. The CDR3 here is CASSMSAGAQPQHF. DNA for the CDR3: TGTGCCAGTAGTATGTCGGCGGGGGCGCAGCCCCAGCATTTT.

The chain has TRBV2 and TRBJ1-2; D gene unclear. The CDR3 runs to 13 residues. Germline CDR1 SNHLY, CDR2 FYNNEI. The V and J ends lost 0 bases and 8 bases respectively, with 10 bases between them. CDR3 amino acids: CASSEAGRMGYTF. The DNA for the CDR3 is TGTGCCAGCAGTGAAGCGGGTCGCATGGGCTACACCTTC.

The chain recombines TRBV7-2 with TRBJ2-5; D is perhaps TRBD1 (6 bases). The J call is doubtful: the DNA matches TRBJ2-7 better. CDR3 length: 15 amino acids. Germline V gene sequence: CDR1 SGHTA, CDR2 FQGNSA. For the CDR3, the DNA is TGTGCCAGCAGCTTAGGGGTTGGCAGGGGATACGAGCAGTACTTC. This encodes CASSLGVGRGYEQYF.

This chain joins TRBV4-1 and TRBJ2-1; 14 bases align to TRBD2. The CDR3 sequence is 15 residues long. V lost 4 bases and J lost 5; bases outside the gene matches: 1. In germline, CDR1 is MGHRA, CDR2 YSYEKL. In DNA form, the CDR3 reads TGCGCCAGCAGCCTGACTAGCGGGAGGGACAATGAGCAGTTCTTC. This encodes CASSLTSGRDNEQFF.

CDR3 in DNA: TGTGCCAGCAGTTCGCCGGGTCTGGAGACCCAGTACTTC. This gives the protein CASSSPGLETQYF. This rearrangement joins TRBV6-5 to TRBJ2-5; no reliable D call. V was trimmed by 4 bases and J by 5 bases, leaving 11 bases between them. CDR3 size: 13 residues. Germline CDR1 is MNHEY and CDR2 is SVGAGI.

The chain combines TRBV29-1 with TRBJ1-1; tentatively, D is TRBD1 (5 bases). The CDR3 runs to 10 residues. V lost 7 bases to trimming and J lost 7 bases, with 10 bases between them. Germline V gene sequence: CDR1 SQVTM, CDR2 ANQGSEA. This CDR3 reads CSALDSEAFF. CDR3 DNA: TGCAGCGCCCTCGACAGTGAAGCTTTCTTT.

J is TRBJ2-3 and V is TRBV5-6, with 8 positions matching TRBD2. CDR1 SGHDT and CDR2 YYEEEE come from the germline V gene. The CDR3 length is 15 residues. The V gene end was trimmed by 4 bases and the J gene end by 7 bases; junction bases not matched to a gene: 11. The CDR3 coding sequence is TGTGCCAGCAGCATGGACGGGGGGGACCTGAATACGCAGTATTTT. Translated: CASSMDGGDLNTQYF.

This chain connects TRBV6-1 to TRBJ2-7; 7 nucleotides line up with TRBD1. The CDR3 spans 14 residues. The J segment lost 5 bases and the V segment lost 6 bases, leaving 10 bases of the junction unmatched. The germline V gene has CDR1 MNHNS and CDR2 SASEGT. CDR3 nucleotide sequence: TGTGCCAGCAGACCCGACAGGGTACTCCACGAGCAGTACTTC. Translation: CASRPDRVLHEQYF.

V is TRBV2 and J is TRBJ1-1, with D hard to call. Trimming shortened V by 6 bases and J by 1 base, and 9 bases separated the two germline ends. The CDR3 is made up of 13 amino acids. Per germline, CDR1 SNHLY and CDR2 FYNNEI. For the CDR3, the DNA is TGTGCCAGCAGCCCAAACTGGAACACTGAAGCTTTCTTT. It codes for CASSPNWNTEAFF.

This clone is a singleton in its sample. The chain carries TRBV7-9 and TRBJ2-1; 12 bases are a match to TRBD2. The J segment lost 6 bases and the V segment lost 5 bases, leaving 8 bases of the junction unmatched. The length of the CDR3 is 16 residues. The germline V gene encodes CDR1 SEHNR and CDR2 FQNEAQ (reference sequence). The CDR3 region is CASSPWTSGAPNEQFF. The CDR3 nucleotides are TGTGCCAGCAGCCCCTGGACTAGCGGGGCCCCCAATGAGCAGTTCTTC. Full variable domain (remainder filled in from reference TRBV7-9 and TRBJ2-1): DTGVSQNPRHKITKRGQNVTFRCDPISEHNRLYWYRQTLGQGPEFLTYFQNEAQLEKSRLLSDRFSAERPKGSFSTLEIQRTEQGDSAMYLCASSPWTSGAPNEQFFGPGTRLTVL.